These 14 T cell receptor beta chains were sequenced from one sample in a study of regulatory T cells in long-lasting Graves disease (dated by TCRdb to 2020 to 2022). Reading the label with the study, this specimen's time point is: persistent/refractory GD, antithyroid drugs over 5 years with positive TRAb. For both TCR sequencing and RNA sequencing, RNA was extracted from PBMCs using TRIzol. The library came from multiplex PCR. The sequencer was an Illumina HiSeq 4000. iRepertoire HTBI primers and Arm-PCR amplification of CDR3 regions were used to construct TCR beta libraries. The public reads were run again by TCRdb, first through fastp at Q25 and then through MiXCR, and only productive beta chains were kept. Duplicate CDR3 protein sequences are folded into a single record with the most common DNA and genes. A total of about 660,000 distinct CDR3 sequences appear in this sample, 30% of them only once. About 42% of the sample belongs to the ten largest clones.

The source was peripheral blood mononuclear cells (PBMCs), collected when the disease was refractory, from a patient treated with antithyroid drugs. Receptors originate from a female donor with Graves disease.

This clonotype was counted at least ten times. The CDR3 here is CASRDPGYGYTF. The CDR3 DNA reads TGTGCCAGCCGGGACCCAGGTTATGGCTACACCTTC. The gene calls are TRBV11-2 and TRBJ1-2; perhaps TRBD1 as D (5 bases). The CDR3 has 12 amino acids. Trimming removed 8 bases from V and 5 bases from J, with 12 bases in between. Germline-derived CDR1 and CDR2 are SGHAT and FQNNGV.

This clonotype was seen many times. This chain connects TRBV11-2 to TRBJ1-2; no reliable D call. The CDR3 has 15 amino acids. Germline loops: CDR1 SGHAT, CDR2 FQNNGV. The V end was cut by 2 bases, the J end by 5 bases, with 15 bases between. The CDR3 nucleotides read TGTGCCAGCAGCTTAAGAAGGGTCAGAGATTATGGCTACACCTTC. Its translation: CASSLRRVRDYGYTF. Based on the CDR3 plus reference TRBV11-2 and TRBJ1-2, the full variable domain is EAGVAQSPRYKIIEKRQSVAFWCNPISGHATLYWYQQILGQGPKLLIQFQNNGVVDDSQLPKDRFSAERLKGVDSTLKIQPAKLEDSAVYLCASSLRRVRDYGYTFGSGTRLTVV.

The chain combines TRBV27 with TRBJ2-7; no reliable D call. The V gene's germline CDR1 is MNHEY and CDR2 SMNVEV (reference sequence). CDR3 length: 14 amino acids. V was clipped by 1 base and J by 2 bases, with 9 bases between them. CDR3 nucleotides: TGTGCCAGCAGTTTATTACAGTCAGCCTACGAGCAGTACTTC. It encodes CASSLLQSAYEQYF.

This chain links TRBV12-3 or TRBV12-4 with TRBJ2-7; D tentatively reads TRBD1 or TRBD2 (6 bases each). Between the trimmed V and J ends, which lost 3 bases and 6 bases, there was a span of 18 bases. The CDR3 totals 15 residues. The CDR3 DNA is TGTGCCAGCAGTTTCGGGGGCCCGGAGAAGTCCGAGCAGTACTTC. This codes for CASSFGGPEKSEQYF.

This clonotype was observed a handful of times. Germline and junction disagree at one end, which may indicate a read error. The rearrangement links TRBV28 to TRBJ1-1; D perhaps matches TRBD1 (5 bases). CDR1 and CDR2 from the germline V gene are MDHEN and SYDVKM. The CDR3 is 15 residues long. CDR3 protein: CASSLFWGVNTEASF. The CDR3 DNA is TGTGCCAGCAGTTTATTTTGGGGGGTGAACACTGAAGCTTCCTTT.

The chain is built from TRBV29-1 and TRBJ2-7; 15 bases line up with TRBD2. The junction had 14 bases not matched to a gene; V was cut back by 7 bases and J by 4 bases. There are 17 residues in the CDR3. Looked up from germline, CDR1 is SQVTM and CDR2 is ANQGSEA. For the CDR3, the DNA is TGCAGCGCCGCCGGACTAGCGGGGGGGGGGGGTGTATACGAGCAGTACTTC. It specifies CSAAGLAGGGGVYEQYF.

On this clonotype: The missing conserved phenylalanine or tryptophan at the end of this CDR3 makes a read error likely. The CDR3 DNA follows: TGTGCCAGTAGTGCCCGGACAGGTAGGAACACTGAAGCTTTCCTT. This gives the protein CASSARTGRNTEAFL. The chain carries TRBV19 and TRBJ1-1, with 7 bases matching TRBD1. CDR1 and CDR2 (germline): LNHDA, SQIVND (reference sequence). The V gene end was trimmed by 5 bases and the J gene end by 1 base; junction bases not matched to a gene: 7. The CDR3 contains 15 residues.

The CDR3 coding sequence is TGTGCCAGCTCACCTGTTAGTCGTGAAGCTTTCTTT. Amino acids: CASSPVSREAFF. J is TRBJ1-1 and V is TRBV18, with D uncertain. CDR1 is KGHSH, CDR2 LQKENI, per germline. V was pared by 3 bases and J by 7 bases, with 9 bases between. This CDR3 has 12 amino acids. Drawing the rest from reference TRBV18 and TRBJ1-1, the complete variable domain is NAGVMQNPRHLVRRRGQEARLRCSPMKGHSHVYWYRQLPEEGLKFMVYLQKENIIDESGMPKERFSAEFPKEGPSILRIQQVVRGDSAAYFCASSPVSREAFFGQGTRLTVV.

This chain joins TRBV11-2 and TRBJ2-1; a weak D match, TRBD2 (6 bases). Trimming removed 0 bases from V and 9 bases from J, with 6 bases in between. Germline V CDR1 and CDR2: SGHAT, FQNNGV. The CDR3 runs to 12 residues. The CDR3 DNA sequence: TGTGCCAGCAGCTTAGAGCGGGGTGAGCAGTTCTTC. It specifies CASSLERGEQFF.

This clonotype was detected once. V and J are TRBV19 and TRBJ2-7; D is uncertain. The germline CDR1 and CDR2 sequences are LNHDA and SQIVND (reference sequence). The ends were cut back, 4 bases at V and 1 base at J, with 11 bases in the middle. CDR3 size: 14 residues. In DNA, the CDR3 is TGTGCCAGTAGTACTCGAAGGTCATCCTACGAGCAGTACTTC. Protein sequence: CASSTRRSSYEQYF.

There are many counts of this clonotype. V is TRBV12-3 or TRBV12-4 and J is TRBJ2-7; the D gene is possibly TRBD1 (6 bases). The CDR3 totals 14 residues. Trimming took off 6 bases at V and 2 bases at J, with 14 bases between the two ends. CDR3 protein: CASRKQGRAYEQYF. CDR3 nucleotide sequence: TGTGCCAGCAGGAAACAGGGAAGGGCCTACGAGCAGTACTTC.

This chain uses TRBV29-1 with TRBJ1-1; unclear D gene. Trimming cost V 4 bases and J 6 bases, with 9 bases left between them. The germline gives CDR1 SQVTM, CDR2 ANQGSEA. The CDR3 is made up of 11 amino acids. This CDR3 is CSVARYAEAFF. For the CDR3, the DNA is TGCAGCGTTGCCCGTTACGCTGAAGCTTTCTTT.

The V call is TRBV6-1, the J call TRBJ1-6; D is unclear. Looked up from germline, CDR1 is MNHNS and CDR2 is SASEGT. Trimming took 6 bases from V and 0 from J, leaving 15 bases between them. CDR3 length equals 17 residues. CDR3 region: CASSPITQSSYNSPLHF. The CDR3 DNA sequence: TGTGCCAGCAGCCCGATTACTCAGAGCTCCTATAATTCACCCCTCCACTTT.

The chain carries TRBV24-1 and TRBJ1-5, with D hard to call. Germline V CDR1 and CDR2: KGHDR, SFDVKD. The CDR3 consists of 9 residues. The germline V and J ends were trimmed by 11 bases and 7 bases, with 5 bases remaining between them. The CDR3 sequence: CASWQPQHF. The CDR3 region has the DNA TGTGCCAGTTGGCAGCCCCAGCATTTT.